This is a list of T cell receptor beta chains from one sample in a study of shared clonotypes between healthy human individuals. TCRdb's table, derived via immunoSEQ multiplex PCR, lists solely in-frame clones and lacks some. This table holds over 400,000 clones, 65% to 85% found once. Source material: PBMCs. Every receptor here comes from a woman aged 40 to 50 in good health. Some clones in this sample may be carry-over from other donors' samples. CDR3s include the opening cysteine and the closing phenylalanine or tryptophan. D genes are given only for firm matches. The size field is filled for only some rows; it gives once, few, many or a size class.

D gene	V gene	clone size	J gene	CDR3 DNA	CDR3 protein
.	TRBV4-1	.	TRBJ1-1	TGCGCCAGCAGCCGTCTGATGAACACTGAAGCTTTCTTT	CASSRLMNTEAFF
.	TRBV30	.	TRBJ2-1	TGTGCCTGGAGTCCACGCGGATCACCCCTTCAGTTCTTC	CAWSPRGSPLQFF
.	TRBV11-3	once	TRBJ2-3	TGTGCCAGCAGCTATGGAGGGGGGCTAGCCCCCGAGACAGATACGCAGTATTTT	CASSYGGGLAPETDTQYF
.	TRBV4-1	.	TRBJ2-1	TGCGCCAGCAGCCAAGATCGCGGCAGGTACAATGAGCAGTTCTTC	CASSQDRGRYNEQFF
TRBD2	TRBV27	.	TRBJ2-7	TGTGCCAGCAGCCCGAGAGGGACTAGCGGCTCCTACGAGCAGTACTTC	CASSPRGTSGSYEQYF
.	TRBV29-1	.	TRBJ1-5	TGCAGCGTTGCGGCAGGTAGCAATCAGCCCCAGCATTTT	CSVAAGSNQPQHF
.	TRBV9	once	TRBJ1-1	TGTGCCAGCAGCGTATTGGGGGTCGGGGGCACTGAAGCTTTCTTT	CASSVLGVGGTEAFF
.	TRBV4-2	.	TRBJ2-5	TGTGCCAGCGGCCAGGCGGCCACAGGAGAGACCCAGTACTTC	CASGQAATGETQYF
.	TRBV5-6	.	TRBJ2-7	TGTGCCAGCAGCCCCTGGGGGACTGCGTACGAGCAGTACTTC	CASSPWGTAYEQYF
TRBD1	TRBV18	.	TRBJ1-1	TGTGCCAGCTCACCATACAGGGGGCGTACTGAAGCTTTCTTT	CASSPYRGRTEAFF
.	TRBV6-1	.	TRBJ2-4	TGTGCCAGCAGTGAACCCGACCCCTGGACCCTAGCCAAAAACATTCAGTACTTC	CASSEPDPWTLAKNIQYF
.	TRBV6-1	medium-sized	TRBJ2-7	TGTGCCAGCAGTGATTTGCCCTACGAGCAGTACTTC	CASSDLPYEQYF
TRBD1	TRBV7-9	.	TRBJ2-5	TGTGCCAGCAGCTCCCCAGGGGGTCTTCAAGAGACCCAGTACTTC	CASSSPGGLQETQYF
TRBD1	TRBV4-3	.	TRBJ2-2	TGCGCCAGCAGCCCGGGACAGATCACCGGGGAGCTGTTTTTT	CASSPGQITGELFF
.	TRBV2	.	TRBJ2-1	TGTGCCAGCAGTGAAGCTGGCAGTAGCGGAGCATACAATGAGCAGTTCTTC	CASSEAGSSGAYNEQFF
.	TRBV28	.	TRBJ1-1	TGTGCCAGCAGTTTATCCCGATTTGAAGCTTTCTTT	CASSLSRFEAFF
.	TRBV7-2	few	TRBJ2-3	TGTGCCAGCAGCTGGTTGGGCGGCCCCACAGATACGCAGTATTTT	CASSWLGGPTDTQYF
.	TRBV4-2	.	TRBJ2-7	TGTGCCAGCAGCCAAGGTGACGAGCAGTACTTC	CASSQGDEQYF
.	TRBV14	once	TRBJ2-5	TGTGCCAGCAGCCAAGAAATGGGTCCGGGCGAGACCCAGTACTTC	CASSQEMGPGETQYF
.	TRBV5-1	.	TRBJ2-7	TGCGCCAGCAGCTTGGGCCCTGAATGGGAGCAGTACTTC	CASSLGPEWEQYF
TRBD2	TRBV5-6	.	TRBJ2-7	TGTGCCAGCAGCTTTTTCGGGAGGGACGAGCAGTACTTC	CASSFFGRDEQYF
.	TRBV19	few	TRBJ2-2	TGTGCCAGTAGTTTGGAGGGTGGCGGGGAGCTGTTTTTT	CASSLEGGGELFF
.	TRBV6-5	.	TRBJ2-1	TGTGCCAGCAGTTACTCGAGTTCGGGTGAGCAGTTCTTC	CASSYSSSGEQFF
.	TRBV28	.	TRBJ1-4	TGTGCCAGCAGCACCTTCCGGGGGGCTAGTGAAAAACTGTTTTTT	CASSTFRGASEKLFF
TRBD2	TRBV27	.	TRBJ2-7	TGTGCCAGCAGCCCGGGACTAGCGCTGTTCGAGCAGTACTTC	CASSPGLALFEQYF